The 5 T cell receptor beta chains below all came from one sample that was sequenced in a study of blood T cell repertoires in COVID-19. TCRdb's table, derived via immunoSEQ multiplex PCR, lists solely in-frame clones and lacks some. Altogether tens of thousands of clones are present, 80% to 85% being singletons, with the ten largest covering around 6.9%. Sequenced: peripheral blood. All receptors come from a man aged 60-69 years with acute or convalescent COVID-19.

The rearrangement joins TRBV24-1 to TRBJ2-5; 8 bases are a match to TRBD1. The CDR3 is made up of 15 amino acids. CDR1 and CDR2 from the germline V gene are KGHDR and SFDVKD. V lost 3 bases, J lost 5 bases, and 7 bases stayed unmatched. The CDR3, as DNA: TGTGCCACCAGTGATATCGGACAGGGCGGCGAGACCCAGTACTTC. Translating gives CATSDIGQGGETQYF.

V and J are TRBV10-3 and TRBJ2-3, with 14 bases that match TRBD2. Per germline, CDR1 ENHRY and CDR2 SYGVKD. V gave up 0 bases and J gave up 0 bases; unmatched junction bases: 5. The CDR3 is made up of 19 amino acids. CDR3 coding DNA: TGTGCCATCAGTGAGTCGGGACTAGCGGGGGAGACTAGCACAGATACGCAGTATTTT. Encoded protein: CAISESGLAGETSTDTQYF.

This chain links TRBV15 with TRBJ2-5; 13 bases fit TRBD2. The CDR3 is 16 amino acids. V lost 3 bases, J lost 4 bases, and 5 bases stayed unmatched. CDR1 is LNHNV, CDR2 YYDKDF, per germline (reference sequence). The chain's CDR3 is CATSRDRLAGGETQYF. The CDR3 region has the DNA TGTGCCACCAGCAGGGACAGACTAGCGGGGGGAGAGACCCAGTACTTC. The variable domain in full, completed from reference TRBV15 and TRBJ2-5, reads DAMVIQNPRYQVTQFGKPVTLSCSQTLNHNVMYWYQQKSSQAPKLLFHYYDKDFNNEADTPDNFQSRRPNTSFCFLDIRSPGLGDTAMYLCATSRDRLAGGETQYFGPGTRLLVL.

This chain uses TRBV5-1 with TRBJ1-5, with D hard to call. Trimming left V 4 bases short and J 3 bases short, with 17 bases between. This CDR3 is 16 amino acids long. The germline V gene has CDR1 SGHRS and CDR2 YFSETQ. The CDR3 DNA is TGCGCCAGCAGCGAGGAGGCCGGGTATGTCAATCAGCCCCAGCATTTT. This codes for CASSEEAGYVNQPQHF.

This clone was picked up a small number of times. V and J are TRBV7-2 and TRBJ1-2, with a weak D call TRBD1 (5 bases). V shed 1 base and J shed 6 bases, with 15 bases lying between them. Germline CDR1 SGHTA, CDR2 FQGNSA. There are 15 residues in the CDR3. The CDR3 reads CASSLVTGDSDGYTF. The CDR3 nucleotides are TGTGCCAGCAGCTTAGTTACGGGGGACTCAGATGGCTACACCTTC. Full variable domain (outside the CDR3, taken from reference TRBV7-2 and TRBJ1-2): GAGVSQSPSNKVTEKGKDVELRCDPISGHTALYWYRQSLGQGLEFLIYFQGNSAPDKSGLPSDRFSAERTGGSVSTLTIQRTQQEDSAVYLCASSLVTGDSDGYTFGSGTRLTVV.